This entry lists 10 T cell receptor beta chains sequenced from one sample in a study of shared T cell receptors in the human thymus. Measured with immunoSEQ multiplex PCR; TCRdb has only the in-frame clones, and not every one. The table shows around 730,000 clones, with around 85% occurring only once. This sample also appeared in a second study, on human thymus T cells.

The sample taken for sequencing was thymocytes. The receptors were gathered from a girl under two years old with a congenital heart defect.

This clone was observed a handful of times. V usage is TRBV27 and J usage is TRBJ1-6, with D unclear. The CDR3 loop spans 15 amino acids. V was cut by 2 bases and J by 9 bases, with 14 bases left in between. From germline, CDR1 is MNHEY and CDR2 SMNVEV (reference sequence). CDR3 amino acids: CASSLNDLRRSPLHF. CDR3 bases: TGTGCCAGCAGTTTAAACGACCTGAGGCGTTCACCCCTCCACTTT.

The V gene is TRBV19, the J gene TRBJ1-1; a weak D match, TRBD1 (6 bases). CDR1 LNHDA and CDR2 SQIVND come from the germline V gene (reference sequence). V was cut by 4 bases and J by 9 bases, with 24 bases left in between. The length of the CDR3 is 16 residues. The CDR3: CASSTTPPPQGYQAFF. The CDR3 region has the DNA TGTGCCAGTAGTACCACCCCCCCGCCCCAGGGGTATCAAGCTTTCTTT.

V is TRBV5-4 and J is TRBJ1-1, with 8 bases aligning to TRBD1. The CDR3 sequence is 15 residues long. The germline gives CDR1 SGHNT, CDR2 YYREEE (reference sequence). Trimming removed 4 bases from V and 0 bases from J; junction bases left unmatched: 5. The CDR3 here is CASSHRQGMNTEAFF. The CDR3 region has the DNA TGTGCCAGCAGCCACAGACAGGGGATGAACACTGAAGCTTTCTTT.

The chain carries TRBV7-8 and TRBJ2-7; tentatively, D is TRBD1 (6 bases). Germline-derived CDR1 and CDR2 are SGHVS and FQNEAQ. V lost 5 bases and J lost 4, with 18 bases in between. CDR3 length: 15 amino acids. CDR3 in amino acids: CASSQEQGRRYEQYF. The CDR3 coding sequence is TGTGCCAGCAGCCAAGAACAGGGTCGTCGGTACGAGCAGTACTTC. The variable domain in full, completed from reference TRBV7-8 and TRBJ2-7, reads GAGVSQSPRYKVAKRGQDVALRCDPISGHVSLFWYQQALGQGPEFLTYFQNEAQLDKSGLPSDRFFAERPEGSVSTLKIQRTQQEDSAVYLCASSQEQGRRYEQYFGPGTRLTVT.

This chain links TRBV6-1 with TRBJ1-2; perhaps TRBD1 as D (5 bases). This CDR3 comprises 15 residues. V dropped 3 bases and J dropped 3 bases, with 14 bases sitting between them. CDR1 is MNHNS and CDR2 is SASEGT in the germline V gene. The CDR3: CASSDRVLTDYGYTF. In DNA, the CDR3 is TGTGCCAGCAGTGACCGAGTTTTGACAGACTATGGCTACACCTTC.

This chain joins TRBV19 and TRBJ1-1; 8 bases are shared with TRBD1. In germline, CDR1 is LNHDA, CDR2 SQIVND (reference sequence). The CDR3 is 21 amino acids. Trimming removed 0 bases from V and 0 bases from J; junction bases left unmatched: 18. The CDR3 bases are TGTGCCAGTAGTATAGATGCACGAGACAGGGGACCCGTACCAATGAACACTGAAGCTTTCTTT. This translates into CASSIDARDRGPVPMNTEAFF.

This clone appeared once. The chain uses TRBV7-2 and TRBJ1-1; perhaps TRBD1 as D (6 bases). This CDR3 has 13 amino acids. Deletions cut 5 bases from V and 3 bases from J, with 10 bases between. From germline, CDR1 is SGHTA and CDR2 FQGNSA. The CDR3 sequence: CASSLRTDTEAFF. The CDR3 DNA is TGTGCCAGCAGCCTTAGGACAGACACTGAAGCTTTCTTT.

The chain combines TRBV6-5 with TRBJ1-1, with unresolved D. V was pared by 2 bases and J by 1 base, with 8 bases between. Germline V CDR1 and CDR2: MNHEY, SVGAGI. This CDR3 is 14 amino acids long. As DNA, the CDR3 is TGTGCCAGCAGTTACAGAGCTCCGAACACTGAAGCTTTCTTT. This sequence encodes CASSYRAPNTEAFF.

The chain joins TRBV7-2 to TRBJ2-7; D might be TRBD1 (6 bases). V lost 5 bases and J lost 7, with 24 bases in between. CDR1 and CDR2 from the germline V gene are SGHTA and FQGNSA. CDR3 length: 16 residues. The CDR3 nucleotides read TGTGCCAGCAGCCGCAAGGAGTTGGGGGCGAGAGAAGAGCAGTACTTC. It yields the protein CASSRKELGAREEQYF.

The chain uses TRBV5-6 and TRBJ2-3; tentative D call: TRBD2 (6 bases). This CDR3 has 17 amino acids. Germline CDR1 is SGHDT and CDR2 is YYEEEE. V lost 0 bases to trimming and J lost 1 base, with 15 bases between them. CDR3 in amino acids: CASSLVGLAWRTDTQYF. In DNA, the CDR3 is TGTGCCAGCAGCTTGGTGGGTCTAGCGTGGCGCACAGATACGCAGTATTTT.